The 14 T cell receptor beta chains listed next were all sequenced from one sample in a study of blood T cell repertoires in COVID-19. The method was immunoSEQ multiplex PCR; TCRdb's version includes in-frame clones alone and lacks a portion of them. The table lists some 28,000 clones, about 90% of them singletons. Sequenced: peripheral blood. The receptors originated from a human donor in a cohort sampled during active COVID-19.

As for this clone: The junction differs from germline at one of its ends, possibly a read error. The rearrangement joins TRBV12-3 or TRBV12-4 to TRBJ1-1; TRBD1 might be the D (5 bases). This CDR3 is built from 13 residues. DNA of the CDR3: TGTGCCAGCAGTCCCCGACAGAACAGTGAAGCTTTCTTT. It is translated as CASSPRQNSEAFF.

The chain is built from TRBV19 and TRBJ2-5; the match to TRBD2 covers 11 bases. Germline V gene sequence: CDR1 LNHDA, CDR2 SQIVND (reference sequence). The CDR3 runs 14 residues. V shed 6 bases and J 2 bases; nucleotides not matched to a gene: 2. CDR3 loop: CASSRTSGQETQYF. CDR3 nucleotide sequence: TGTGCCAGTAGCCGGACTAGCGGGCAAGAGACCCAGTACTTC.

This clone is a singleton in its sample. CDR3 sequence (DNA): TGTGCCTGGAGTAGAACCGGGACTAGCGGAAGCAATGAGCAGTTCTTC. Its protein is CAWSRTGTSGSNEQFF. The chain combines TRBV30 with TRBJ2-1; 11 bases are shared with TRBD2. V trimming: 2 bases; J trimming: 6 bases; junction bases outside the gene matches: 9. CDR3 size: 16 residues. CDR1 is GTSNPN and CDR2 is SVGIG in the germline V gene (reference sequence).

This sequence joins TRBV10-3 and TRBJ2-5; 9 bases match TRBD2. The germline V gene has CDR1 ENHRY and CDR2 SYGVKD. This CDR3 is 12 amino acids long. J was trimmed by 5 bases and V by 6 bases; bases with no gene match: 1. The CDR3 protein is CAISAGGETQYF. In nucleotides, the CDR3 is TGTGCCATCAGCGCGGGGGGGGAGACCCAGTACTTC.

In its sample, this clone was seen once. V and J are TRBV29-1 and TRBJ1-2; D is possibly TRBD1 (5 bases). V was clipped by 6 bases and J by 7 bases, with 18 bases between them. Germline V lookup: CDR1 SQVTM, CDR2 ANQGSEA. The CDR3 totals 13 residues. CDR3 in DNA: TGCAGCGTAACGGGTTCGGGGGTCCTTGGCTACACCTTC. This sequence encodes CSVTGSGVLGYTF.

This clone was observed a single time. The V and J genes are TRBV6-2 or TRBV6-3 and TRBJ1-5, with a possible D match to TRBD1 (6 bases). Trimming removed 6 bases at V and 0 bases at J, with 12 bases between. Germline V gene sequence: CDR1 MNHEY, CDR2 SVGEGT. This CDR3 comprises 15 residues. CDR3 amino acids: CASSSTGNSNQPQHF. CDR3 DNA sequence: TGTGCCAGCAGCTCAACAGGGAATAGCAATCAGCCCCAGCATTTT.

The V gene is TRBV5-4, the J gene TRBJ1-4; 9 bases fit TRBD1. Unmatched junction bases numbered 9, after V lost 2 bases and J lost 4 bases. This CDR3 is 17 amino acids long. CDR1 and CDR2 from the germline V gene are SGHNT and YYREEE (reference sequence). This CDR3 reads CASSLKGGQGNNEKLFF. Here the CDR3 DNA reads TGTGCCAGCAGCTTAAAGGGGGGACAGGGTAATAATGAAAAACTGTTTTTT.

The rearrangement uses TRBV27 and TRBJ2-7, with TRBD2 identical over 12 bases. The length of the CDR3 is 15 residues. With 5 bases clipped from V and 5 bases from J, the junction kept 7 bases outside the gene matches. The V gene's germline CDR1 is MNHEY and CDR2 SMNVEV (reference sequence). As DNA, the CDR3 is TGTGCCAGCAGTCTCCGACTAGCGGGAGCCGACGAGCAGTACTTC. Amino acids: CASSLRLAGADEQYF.

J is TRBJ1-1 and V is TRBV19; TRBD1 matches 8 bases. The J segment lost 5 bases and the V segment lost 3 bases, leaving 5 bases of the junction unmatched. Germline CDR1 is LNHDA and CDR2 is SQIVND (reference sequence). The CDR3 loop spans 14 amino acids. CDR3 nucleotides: TGTGCCAGTAGTATTGGACAGGGAAGTACTGAAGCTTTCTTT. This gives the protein CASSIGQGSTEAFF.

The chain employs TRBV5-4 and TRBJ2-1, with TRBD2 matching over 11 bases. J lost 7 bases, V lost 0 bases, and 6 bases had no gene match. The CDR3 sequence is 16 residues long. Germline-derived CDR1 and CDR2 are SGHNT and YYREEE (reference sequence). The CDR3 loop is CASSLGSSGGLNEQFF. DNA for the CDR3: TGTGCCAGCAGCTTGGGGTCTAGCGGGGGGTTAAATGAGCAGTTCTTC.

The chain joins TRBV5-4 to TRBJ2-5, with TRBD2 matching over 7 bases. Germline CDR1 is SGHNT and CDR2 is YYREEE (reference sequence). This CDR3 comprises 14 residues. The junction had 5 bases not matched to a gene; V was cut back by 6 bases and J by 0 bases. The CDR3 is CASTSGGYQETQYF. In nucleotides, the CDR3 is TGTGCCAGCACATCCGGGGGGTACCAAGAGACCCAGTACTTC.

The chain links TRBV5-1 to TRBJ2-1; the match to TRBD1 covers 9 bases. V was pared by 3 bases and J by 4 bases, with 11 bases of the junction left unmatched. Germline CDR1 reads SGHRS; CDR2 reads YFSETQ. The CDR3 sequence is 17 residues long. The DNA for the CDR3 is TGCGCCAGCAGCTACTCCGGGACAGGGAAGGGTTACAATGAGCAGTTCTTC. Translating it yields CASSYSGTGKGYNEQFF.

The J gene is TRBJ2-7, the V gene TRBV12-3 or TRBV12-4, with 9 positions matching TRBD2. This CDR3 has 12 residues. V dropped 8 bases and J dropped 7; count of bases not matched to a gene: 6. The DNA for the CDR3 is TGTGCCAGCGGGGGACTAGCTGGGGAGCAGTACTTC. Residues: CASGGLAGEQYF.

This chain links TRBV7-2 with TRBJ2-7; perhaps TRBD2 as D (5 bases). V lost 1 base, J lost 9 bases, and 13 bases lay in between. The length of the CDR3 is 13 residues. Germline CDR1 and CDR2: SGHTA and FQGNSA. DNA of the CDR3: TGTGCCAGCAGCTTAGGGACTTCTGAGCGGCAGTACTTC. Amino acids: CASSLGTSERQYF.